The entry below gives a single T cell receptor beta chain sequence along with its context. No antigen is known for it. Stimulation used approximately 10 ug/mL lysate from CMV-infected fibroblasts. Responding CD4+ T cells were sorted by upregulation of both CD40 ligand and CD69. CD8-depleted PBMCs were stimulated approximately 20 hours with anti-CD28/CD49d costimulation, CD40-blocking antibody and enfuvirtide. This sample was taken from a study of persistence of HIV-infected CD4 T cells. The libraries were made with immunoSEQ version 4 in survey mode. Assay: immunoSEQ multiplex PCR; the TCRdb copy retains only in-frame clones and omits some. Of just under 20,000 clones listed, around three quarters are singletons. CDR1 and CDR2 from the germline V gene are LGHNT and FRNRAP. The CDR3 has 17 amino acids. The ends were cut back, 6 bases at V and 1 base at J, with 16 bases in the middle.

Sequencing used CD4+ T cells sorted from PBMCs after approximately 19-hour stimulation, obtained from a patient who received antiretroviral therapy. The receptor comes from an adult man with HIV who was CMV-seropositive. V gene TRBV12-5 combines with J gene TRBJ2-6, with D uncertain. The CDR3 spells CASGPPNSGSGANVLTF. DNA of the CDR3: TGTGCTAGTGGCCCCCCTAATAGTGGTTCTGGGGCCAACGTCCTGACTTTC. The full variable domain, rest sourced from reference TRBV12-5 and TRBJ2-6, is DARVTQTPRHKVTEMGQEVTMRCQPILGHNTVFWYRQTMMQGLELLAYFRNRAPLDDSGMPKDRFSAEMPDATLATLKIQPSEPRDSAVYFCASGPPNSGSGANVLTFGAGSRLTVL.